This T cell receptor (beta chain) was identified in a study of T cell responses to AZD1222 COVID-19 vaccine. Findings and caveats of the study: Samples come after the peak T cell response, not at day 14.

This table comes from immunoSEQ multiplex PCR, and its TCRdb copy is limited to in-frame clones, with some not included. The sample lists 140,000 to 150,000 clones, around nine tenths seen once, with 2.5% to 3% in the top ten. J gave up 1 base and V 2 bases, and 9 bases lay outside the gene matches. This CDR3 is built from 18 residues. In germline, CDR1 is WSHSY, CDR2 SAAADI. Comment on this clone: Its matching antigen is unknown.

The gene calls are TRBV10-2 and TRBJ2-7; TRBD2 matches at 12 bases. The sequences come from peripheral blood, collected on day 0 of MenACWY control vaccination. The sequence came from an adult in good health. Here the CDR3 DNA reads TGCGCCAGCAGTGAGGGGCTAGCGGGAGGGCAGGTGTCCTACGAGCAGTACTTC. As protein: CASSEGLAGGQVSYEQYF.